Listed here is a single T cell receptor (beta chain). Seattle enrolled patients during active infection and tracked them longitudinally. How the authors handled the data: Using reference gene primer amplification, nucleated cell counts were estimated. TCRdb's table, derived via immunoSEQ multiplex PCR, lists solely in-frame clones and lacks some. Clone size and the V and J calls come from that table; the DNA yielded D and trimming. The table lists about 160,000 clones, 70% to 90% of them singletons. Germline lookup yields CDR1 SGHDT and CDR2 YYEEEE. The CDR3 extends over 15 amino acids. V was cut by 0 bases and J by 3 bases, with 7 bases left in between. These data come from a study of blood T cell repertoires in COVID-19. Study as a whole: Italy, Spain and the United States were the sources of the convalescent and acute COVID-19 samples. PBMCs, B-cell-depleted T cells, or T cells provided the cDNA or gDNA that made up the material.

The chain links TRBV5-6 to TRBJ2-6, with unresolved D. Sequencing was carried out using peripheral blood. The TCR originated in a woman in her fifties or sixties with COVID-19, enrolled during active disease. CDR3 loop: CASSLGSGGANVLTF. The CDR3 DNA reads TGTGCCAGCAGCTTGGGGAGTGGTGGGGCCAACGTCCTGACTTTC. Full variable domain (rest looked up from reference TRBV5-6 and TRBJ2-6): DAGVTQSPTHLIKTRGQQVTLRCSPKSGHDTVSWYQQALGQGPQFIFQYYEEEERQRGNFPDRFSGHQFPNYSSELNVNALLLGDSALYLCASSLGSGGANVLTFGAGSRLTVL.